These 15 T cell receptor beta chains were sequenced from one sample in a study of vaccination and CD4 T cells after COVID-19 (dated 2022 in TCRdb). These receptors' antigens are unknown. The sample's treatment or condition label, decoded: approximately 10-day PBMC culture with coronavirus spike peptide pools or control peptides (ViraFEST assay). The method was PCR. Instrument on record: Illumina iSeq 100. DNA from cultured CD4+ T cells was subjected to TCR sequencing with the Oncomine TCR Beta short-read assay at the Johns Hopkins FTIC core. In-frame beta chains were kept once TCRdb had trimmed the public reads at Q25 with fastp and called clones with MiXCR. CDR3 protein sequences are deduplicated, and each keeps its most common genes and DNA. This sample comprises some 13,000 distinct CDR3 sequences, about 74% of them detected only once. The ten largest make up roughly 31% of the sample. Material for sequencing was CD4+ T cells from blood, cultured in vitro. Source of these receptors: a human donor who had recovered from COVID-19.

This chain connects TRBV27 to TRBJ1-5; D is possibly TRBD1 (5 bases). The V gene lost 3 bases and the J gene lost 3 bases, with 12 bases spanning the gap. CDR3 length: 15 residues. Per the germline V gene, CDR1 is MNHEY and CDR2 is SMNVEV (reference sequence). The CDR3 here is CASSFSGAYNQPQHF. The CDR3 coding sequence is TGTGCCAGCAGTTTTTCCGGGGCCTACAATCAGCCCCAGCATTTT.

The chain couples TRBV11-2 to TRBJ1-1; D gene unclear. The germline gives CDR1 SGHAT, CDR2 FQNNGV. V was cut by 5 bases and J by 1 base, with 8 bases left in between. This CDR3 has 13 amino acids. CDR3 nucleotide sequence: TGTGCCAGCAGCCAAACACGGAACACTGAAGCTTTCTTT. Its protein is CASSQTRNTEAFF.

This clonotype was counted between two and nine times. The rearrangement links TRBV6-1 to TRBJ1-5; the D gene is possibly TRBD1 (6 bases). Trimming left V 2 bases short and J 2 bases short, with 13 bases between. The CDR3 length is 16 residues. Germline-derived CDR1 and CDR2 are MNHNS and SASEGT. The CDR3 sequence is CASSESRQARNQPQHF. The CDR3, as DNA: TGTGCCAGCAGTGAATCCAGACAGGCCCGCAATCAGCCCCAGCATTTT.

The chain combines TRBV27 with TRBJ1-5; 7 bases align to TRBD1. This CDR3 spans 16 amino acids. Per germline, CDR1 MNHEY and CDR2 SMNVEV (reference sequence). V dropped 5 bases and J dropped 1; count of bases not matched to a gene: 8. Here the CDR3 reads CASSTRQGGSNQPQHF. CDR3 nucleotide sequence: TGTGCCAGCAGTACCCGACAGGGTGGCAGCAATCAGCCCCAGCATTTT.

This clonotype was seen only once. This chain joins TRBV4-3 and TRBJ1-5, with 7 bases matching TRBD1. Losses at the gene ends were 4 bases for V and 6 bases for J; bases not matched to a gene: 3. The CDR3 sequence is 13 residues long. CDR1 is LGHNA, CDR2 YSLEER, per germline. The CDR3 nucleotides are TGCGCCAGCAGCCTTACAGGGGTTCAGCCCCAGCATTTT. Translating it yields CASSLTGVQPQHF.

This clonotype was seen a handful of times. The chain is built from TRBV6-1 and TRBJ1-2, with 10 positions matching TRBD1. V shed 7 bases, J shed 4 bases, and the junction held 9 bases outside the gene matches. The CDR3 sequence is 15 residues long. The germline CDR1 and CDR2 sequences are MNHNS and SASEGT. CDR3 sequence reads: CASTRSGTGVYGYTF. For the CDR3, the DNA is TGTGCCAGCACCCGGTCCGGGACAGGGGTCTATGGCTACACCTTC.

The chain combines TRBV27 with TRBJ2-2; 7 bases align to TRBD1. This CDR3 comprises 16 residues. V dropped 0 bases and J dropped 6; count of bases not matched to a gene: 7. Germline assignment: CDR1 MNHEY and CDR2 SMNVEV (reference sequence). CDR3 in amino acids: CASSLSGGTGAGELFF. CDR3 sequence (DNA): TGTGCCAGCAGTTTATCAGGGGGCACCGGGGCCGGGGAGCTGTTTTTT.

The rearrangement links TRBV27 to TRBJ1-6, with D tentatively TRBD1 (5 bases). Germline CDR1 MNHEY, CDR2 SMNVEV (reference sequence). The CDR3 runs to 14 residues. The V end was cut by 2 bases, the J end by 9 bases, with 11 bases between. In nucleotides, the CDR3 is TGTGCCAGCAGTTTAAAAGGGGAAGGTTCACCCCTCCACTTT. As protein: CASSLKGEGSPLHF.

V is TRBV6-4 and J is TRBJ1-4; possibly TRBD1 for D (6 bases). The germline gives CDR1 MRHNA, CDR2 SNTAGT. Trimming pared 6 bases from V and 14 bases from J, leaving 19 bases between. This CDR3 has 13 residues. CDR3 amino acids: CASSAGGAGPLFF. The CDR3 coding sequence is TGTGCCAGCAGCGCCGGGGGCGCAGGGCCCCTGTTTTTT.

This clonotype was observed a handful of times. In nucleotides, the CDR3 is TGCAGTGCTAGCGGGGTTTATTGGCCGGAGACTGAAGCTTTCTTT. This codes for CSASGVYWPETEAFF. This rearrangement joins TRBV20-1 to TRBJ1-1; D gene uncertain. The ends were cut back, 3 bases at V and 5 bases at J, with 19 bases in the middle. This CDR3 is built from 15 residues. Per germline, CDR1 DFQATT and CDR2 SNEGSKA (reference sequence).

V usage is TRBV10-1 and J usage is TRBJ2-7, with D possibly matching TRBD2 (7 bases). V was trimmed by 1 base and J by 9 bases, leaving 25 bases between them. The germline V gene encodes CDR1 WNHNN and CDR2 SYGVQD (reference sequence). This CDR3 region has 17 residues. CDR3 residues: CASSEFMGATLGRGQYF. In DNA, the CDR3 is TGCGCCAGCAGTGAGTTTATGGGGGCCACCCTTGGGAGGGGGCAGTACTTC.

V and J are TRBV28 and TRBJ1-6; D is perhaps TRBD1 (6 bases). The V and J ends lost 5 bases and 3 bases respectively, with 11 bases between them. Germline CDR1 is MDHEN and CDR2 is SYDVKM. This CDR3 region has 15 residues. The CDR3: CASSTGLGYNSPLHF. CDR3 coding DNA: TGTGCCAGCAGTACAGGGCTTGGCTATAATTCACCCCTCCACTTT.

This rearrangement joins TRBV18 to TRBJ2-7; 7 bases fit TRBD2. Germline CDR1 KGHSH, CDR2 LQKENI. The CDR3 length is 17 residues. V lost 2 bases, J lost 7 bases, and 17 bases stayed unmatched. The CDR3 DNA reads as TGTGCCAGCTCACCAAGATTAGCGGGTTCCTTCAGCGGGGAGCAGTACTTC. Amino acid sequence: CASSPRLAGSFSGEQYF.

This chain joins TRBV20-1 and TRBJ2-5; 7 nucleotides match TRBD2. Unmatched junction bases numbered 10, after V lost 3 bases and J lost 0 bases. In germline, CDR1 is DFQATT, CDR2 SNEGSKA (reference sequence). This CDR3 is 16 amino acids long. CDR3 amino acids: CSASNPQRGNQETQYF. The DNA for the CDR3 is TGCAGTGCTAGTAATCCCCAGCGGGGAAACCAAGAGACCCAGTACTTC.

This chain uses TRBV7-6 with TRBJ2-5; D may correspond to TRBD1 or TRBD2 (5 bases each). Trimming pared 8 bases from V and 9 bases from J, leaving 22 bases between. CDR3 length: 14 residues. Germline V gives CDR1 SGHVS, CDR2 FNYEAQ. This chain's CDR3 is CASSNRQAMGAQYF. The CDR3 DNA sequence: TGTGCCAGCTCGAACAGGCAGGCAATGGGGGCCCAGTACTTC.